The clone carrying this TCR beta chain was counted a few times. Its antigen is currently unknown. The entry originates in a study of CD8 T cells in ankylosing spondylitis. General study results and limits: Roughly eight highly homologous variants made up a TCR beta motif that seemed to typify ankylosing spondylitis blood. Reactive arthritis synovial fluid and blood were previously reported to contain some motif variants.

Construction of TCR beta libraries was performed using quantitative 5'-RACE with molecular barcodes. TCRdb recomputed calls from the 5' RACE reads with MiXCR, one row per CDR3 protein. The data show approximately 400,000 distinct CDR3 sequences, with roughly 26% seen just once and approximately 1% held by the top ten. The sequence came from a male donor with ankylosing spondylitis. The sequenced material came from blood, either unsorted or a sorted T cell fraction (not recorded which).

CDR3 in amino acids: CSVMGLAGYNEQFF. The CDR3 DNA reads as TGCAGCGTGATGGGACTAGCTGGTTACAATGAGCAGTTCTTC. The chain has TRBV29-1 and TRBJ2-1; 9 bases agree with TRBD2. CDR1 and CDR2 (germline): SQVTM, ANQGSEA. V shed 6 bases, J shed 4 bases, and the junction held 7 bases outside the gene matches. The CDR3 covers 14 residues.